This TCR beta chain emerged from a study of blood T cell repertoires in COVID-19. This CDR3 comprises 15 residues. Germline lookup yields CDR1 LNHDA and CDR2 SQIVND (reference sequence). V was cut by 1 base and J by 0 bases, with 9 bases left in between. TCRdb's table, derived via immunoSEQ multiplex PCR, lists solely in-frame clones and lacks some. The table has 140,000 to 150,000 clones, roughly 80% seen once. The clonotype was recovered from a human donor in a cohort sampled during active COVID-19. Sequenced input: peripheral blood. The chain has TRBV19 and TRBJ1-1; D is undetermined. Here the CDR3 reads CASSIVGRLNTEAFF. In DNA form, the CDR3 reads TGTGCCAGTAGTATAGTGGGCAGGCTGAACACTGAAGCTTTCTTT.